These 4 T cell receptor beta chains originate from one sample sequenced in a study of CD8 T cells in Susac syndrome. cDNA came from about 0.5 to 1 ug RNA primed by random hexamers. TCRdb fed the immunoSEQ multiplex PCR reads into MiXCR, producing one record per CDR3 protein. The data hold about 53,000 distinct CDR3 sequences, with roughly 94% observed a single time. Material: CD8+ T cells from PBMCs. The source is a human donor with Susac syndrome.

The chain uses TRBV25-1 and TRBJ2-4; 7 nucleotides line up with TRBD2. The CDR3 spans 17 residues. From germline, CDR1 is MGHDK and CDR2 SYGVNS. V lost 3 bases and J lost 0; bases outside the gene matches: 8. The chain's CDR3 is CASSEWGGVRAKNIQYF. The DNA for the CDR3 is TGTGCCAGCAGTGAGTGGGGAGGGGTGAGAGCCAAAAACATTCAGTACTTC.

The chain recombines TRBV19 with TRBJ2-2; possible D gene TRBD1, 5 bases. Germline V CDR1 and CDR2: LNHDA, SQIVND (reference sequence). V lost 5 bases and J 3 bases, leaving 16 bases between the germline ends. The CDR3 covers 16 residues. CDR3 sequence: CASSPDSFIDTGELFF. The CDR3 nucleotides are TGTGCCAGTAGTCCCGACAGCTTCATAGACACCGGGGAGCTGTTTTTT.

The rearrangement uses TRBV9 and TRBJ2-2; 11 bases align to TRBD2. V was clipped by 4 bases and J by 3 bases; unmatched bases: 5. The CDR3 spans 16 residues. Germline V gene sequence: CDR1 SGDLS, CDR2 YYNGEE. The CDR3 loop is CASSHRTSGHTGELFF. CDR3 nucleotides: TGTGCCAGCAGCCACCGGACTAGCGGGCACACCGGGGAGCTGTTTTTT.

The J gene is TRBJ1-2, the V gene TRBV20-1; 12 bases are a match to TRBD1. V trimming: 1 base; J trimming: 8 bases; junction bases outside the gene matches: 2. CDR3 length equals 13 residues. Germline V gene lookup returns CDR1 DFQATT and CDR2 SNEGSKA (reference sequence). Here the CDR3 reads CSARGGQGAGYTF. The DNA for the CDR3 is TGCAGTGCTAGAGGGGGACAGGGGGCGGGCTACACCTTC.